This TCR beta chain was identified during a study of CD8 T cells in ankylosing spondylitis. The study's findings and limits: Significantly higher representation of disease-linked clones was reported for matched ankylosing spondylitis synovial fluid.

CDR1 is DFQATT and CDR2 is SNEGSKA in the germline V gene (reference sequence). This CDR3 contains 14 residues. V was shortened by 3 bases and J by 3 bases, with 15 bases between the two germline ends. Via MiXCR, TCRdb re-called the 5' RACE reads, giving one row per CDR3 protein. This table has about 270,000 distinct CDR3 sequences, roughly a third appearing once. This clonotype was counted between two and nine times. Its antigen is unknown. The specimen sequenced was blood, either unsorted or a sorted T cell fraction (not recorded which). The chain employs TRBV20-1 and TRBJ2-7; D unclear. This receptor was identified in a male donor with ankylosing spondylitis or in good health (not recorded which). CDR3 protein: CSASGQPESYEQYF. CDR3 nucleotides: TGCAGTGCTAGTGGGCAACCCGAAAGCTACGAGCAGTACTTC.